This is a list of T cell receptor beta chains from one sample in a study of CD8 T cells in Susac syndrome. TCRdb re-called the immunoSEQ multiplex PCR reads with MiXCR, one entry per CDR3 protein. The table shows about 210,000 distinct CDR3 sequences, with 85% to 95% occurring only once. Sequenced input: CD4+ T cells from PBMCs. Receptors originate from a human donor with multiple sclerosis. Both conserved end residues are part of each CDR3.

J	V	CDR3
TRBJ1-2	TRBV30	CAWSARDRDRERGYTF
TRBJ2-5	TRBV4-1	CASSQQGIETQYF
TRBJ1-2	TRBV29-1	CSVGGEGYTF
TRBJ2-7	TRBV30	CAWSETVPSYEQYF
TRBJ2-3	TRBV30	CACSIRGVTDTQYF
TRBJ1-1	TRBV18	CASSPGSVGTEAFF
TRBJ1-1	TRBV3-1	CASSHLPGSRGMNTEAFF
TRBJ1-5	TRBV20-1	CSAQGERSNQPQHF
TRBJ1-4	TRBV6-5	CASSRQGISEKLFF
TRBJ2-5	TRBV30	CAWSWHFQETQYF
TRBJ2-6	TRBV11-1	CASSTFTRGANVLTF
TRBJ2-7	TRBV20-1	CSADRRTSGNAYEQYF
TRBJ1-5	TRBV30	CAWSVQGLGQPQHF
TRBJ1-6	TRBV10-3	CAISGPGAPLHF
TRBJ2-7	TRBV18	CAGSPRVYEQYF
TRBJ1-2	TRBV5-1	CASSNGTYSNYGYTF
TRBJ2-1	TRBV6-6	CASTNYNEQFF
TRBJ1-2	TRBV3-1	CASSQGRTENYGYTF
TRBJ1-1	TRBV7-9	CASSPQGGAGTEAFF
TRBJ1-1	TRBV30	CAWSGGDGGEAFF
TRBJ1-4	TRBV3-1	CASSQDTAQLFF
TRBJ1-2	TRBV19	CASSMSVGGAVYGYTF
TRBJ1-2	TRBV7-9	CASSLRQERRHNYGYTF
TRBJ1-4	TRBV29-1	CSVGQLNEKLFF
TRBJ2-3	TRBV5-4	CASSFAGEFTDTQYF
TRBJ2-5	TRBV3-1	CASTLQGTQYF
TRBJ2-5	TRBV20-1	CSGNPGGPKETQYF
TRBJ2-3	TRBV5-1	CASSLAGQWTDTQYF
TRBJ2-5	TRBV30	CAWSVQGPETQYF